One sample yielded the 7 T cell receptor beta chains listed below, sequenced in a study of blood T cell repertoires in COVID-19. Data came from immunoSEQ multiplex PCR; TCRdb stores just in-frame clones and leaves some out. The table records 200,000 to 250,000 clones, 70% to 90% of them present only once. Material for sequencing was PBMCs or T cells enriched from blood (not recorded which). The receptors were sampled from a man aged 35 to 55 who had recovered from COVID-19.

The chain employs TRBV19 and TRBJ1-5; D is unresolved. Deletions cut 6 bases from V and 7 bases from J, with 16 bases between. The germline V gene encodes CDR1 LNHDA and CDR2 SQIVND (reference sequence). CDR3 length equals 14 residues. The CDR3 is CASRRDIGGQPQHF. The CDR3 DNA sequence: TGTGCCAGTAGGAGAGATATTGGAGGGCAGCCCCAGCATTTT.

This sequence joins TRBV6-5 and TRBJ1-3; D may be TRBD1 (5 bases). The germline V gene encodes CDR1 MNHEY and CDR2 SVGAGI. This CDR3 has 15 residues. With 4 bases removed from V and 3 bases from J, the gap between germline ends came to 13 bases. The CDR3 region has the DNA TGTGCCAGCAGTTGGGGCCCAGGGCTTGGAAACACCATATATTTT. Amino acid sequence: CASSWGPGLGNTIYF.

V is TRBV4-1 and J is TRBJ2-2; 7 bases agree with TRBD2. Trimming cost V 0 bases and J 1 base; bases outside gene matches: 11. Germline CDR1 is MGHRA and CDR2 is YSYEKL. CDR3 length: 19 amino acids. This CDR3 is CASSQDLFSPSGNTGELFF. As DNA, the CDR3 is TGCGCCAGCAGCCAAGATCTATTTAGCCCTAGCGGGAACACCGGGGAGCTGTTTTTT.

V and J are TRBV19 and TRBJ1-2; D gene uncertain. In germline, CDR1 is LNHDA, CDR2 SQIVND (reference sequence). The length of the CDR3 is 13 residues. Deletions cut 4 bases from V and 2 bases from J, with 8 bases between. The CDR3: CASSNSRNYGYTF. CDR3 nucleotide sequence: TGTGCCAGTAGTAACAGTCGAAACTATGGCTACACCTTC.

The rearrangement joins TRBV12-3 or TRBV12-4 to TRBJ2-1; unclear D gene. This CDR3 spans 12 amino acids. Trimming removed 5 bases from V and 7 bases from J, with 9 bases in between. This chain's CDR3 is CASSTRRNEQFF. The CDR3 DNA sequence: TGTGCCAGCAGTACCCGTAGAAATGAGCAGTTCTTC.

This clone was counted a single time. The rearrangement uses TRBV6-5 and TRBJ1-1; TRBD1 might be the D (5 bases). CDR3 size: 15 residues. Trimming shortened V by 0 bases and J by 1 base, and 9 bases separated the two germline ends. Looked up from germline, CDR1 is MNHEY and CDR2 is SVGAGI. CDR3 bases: TGTGCCAGCAGTTACTCTATCCAGGGGAACACTGAAGCTTTCTTT. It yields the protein CASSYSIQGNTEAFF.

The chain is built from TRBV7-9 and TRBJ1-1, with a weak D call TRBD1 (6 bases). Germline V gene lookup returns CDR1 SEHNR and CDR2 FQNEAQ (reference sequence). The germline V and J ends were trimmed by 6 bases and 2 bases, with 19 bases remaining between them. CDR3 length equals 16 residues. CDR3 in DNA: TGTGCCAGCAGTCCGTGGAATCAGGGGCAAAACACTGAAGCTTTCTTT. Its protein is CASSPWNQGQNTEAFF. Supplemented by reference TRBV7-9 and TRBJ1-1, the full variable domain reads DTGVSQNPRHKITKRGQNVTFRCDPISEHNRLYWYRQTLGQGPEFLTYFQNEAQLEKSRLLSDRFSAERPKGSFSTLEIQRTEQGDSAMYLCASSPWNQGQNTEAFFGQGTRLTVV.